The present T cell receptor (beta chain) was sequenced within a study of OX40 agonist ivuxolimab in advanced cancers. Germline V gene sequence: CDR1 SNHLY, CDR2 FYNNEI. This CDR3 has 12 residues. V lost 1 base and J 10 bases, leaving 7 bases between the germline ends. General study findings and limits: The study found that CD8+ T cells averaged more expanded clones than CD4+. Partial responders treated at 0.1-3.0 mg/kg exhibited clonal expansion among the lowest measured.

Data came from immunoSEQ multiplex PCR; TCRdb stores just in-frame clones and leaves some out. Of some 8,000 clones listed, around 90% are singletons. On this clone itself: Antigen specificity is unknown.

Sequencing was performed on CD4+ or CD8+ T cells sorted from blood, taken in a trial of the OX40 agonist ivuxolimab. The clonotype was recovered from an adult with an advanced solid tumor such as melanoma, head and neck, liver or kidney cancer. V gene TRBV2 combines with J gene TRBJ1-4; D is possibly TRBD1 (6 bases). CDR3 in DNA: TGTGCCAGCAGTGAAGAGGGGGGAAAACTGTTTTTT. It yields the protein CASSEEGGKLFF.